The rows below give T cell receptor beta chains drawn from one sample of a study of T cell responses to AZD1222 COVID-19 vaccine. Assay used: immunoSEQ multiplex PCR; TCRdb lists only in-frame clones, some missing. Of around 160,000 clones listed, roughly 94% are singletons. Specimen: peripheral blood, collected 28 days after the second AZD1222 dose. These receptors were taken from an adult who received the AZD1222 COVID-19 vaccine. CDR3s include the opening cysteine and the closing phenylalanine or tryptophan. Fields, in order: J gene, V gene, D gene, clone size, CDR3 DNA, CDR3 protein. A D gene is named only where the DNA matches it firmly. The size of a clone is reported for some rows only, either as once, few or many, or as a class for expanded clones.

j_call: TRBJ1-6
v_call: TRBV12-3/TRBV12-4
d_call: -
clone_size: once
cdr3_nt: TGTGCCAGCACCCCAAGAGCGAATTCACCCCTCCACTTT
cdr3_aa: CASTPRANSPLHF

j_call: TRBJ1-1
v_call: TRBV19
d_call: -
clone_size: -
cdr3_nt: TGTGCCAGTAGTATGCAGGGGACCATGAACACTGAAGCTTTCTTT
cdr3_aa: CASSMQGTMNTEAFF

j_call: TRBJ2-7
v_call: TRBV29-1
d_call: TRBD1
clone_size: -
cdr3_nt: TGCAGCGCTGTTAATCCGACAGGGGGATACGAGCAGTACTTC
cdr3_aa: CSAVNPTGGYEQYF

j_call: TRBJ1-1
v_call: TRBV19
d_call: TRBD1
clone_size: -
cdr3_nt: TGTGCCAGTAGTACAGGGGGAGGCACTGAAGCTTTCTTT
cdr3_aa: CASSTGGGTEAFF

j_call: TRBJ2-7
v_call: TRBV7-2
d_call: -
clone_size: -
cdr3_nt: TGTGCCAGCAGCCACGCACCCGCCCAGGGGCGGAAGGCCGAGCAGTACTTC
cdr3_aa: CASSHAPAQGRKAEQYF

j_call: TRBJ2-1
v_call: TRBV28
d_call: TRBD2
clone_size: -
cdr3_nt: TGTGCCAGCAGTTCCCCAGCGGGAGATTGGAATGAGCAGTTCTTC
cdr3_aa: CASSSPAGDWNEQFF

j_call: TRBJ1-1
v_call: TRBV6-5
d_call: -
clone_size: -
cdr3_nt: TGTGCCAGCAGCCCCGCGGGGGCAGGTGAAGCTTTCTTT
cdr3_aa: CASSPAGAGEAFF

j_call: TRBJ1-4
v_call: TRBV25-1
d_call: -
clone_size: once
cdr3_nt: TGTGCCAGCGCCGAAGGAAGCAGGGTCCAGGAAAAACTGTTTTTT
cdr3_aa: CASAEGSRVQEKLFF

j_call: TRBJ1-2
v_call: TRBV2
d_call: -
clone_size: -
cdr3_nt: TGTGCCAGCAGTGGGGGTGGGGGCCAGATTGGTGGCTACACCTTC
cdr3_aa: CASSGGGGQIGGYTF

j_call: TRBJ1-1
v_call: TRBV15
d_call: TRBD1
clone_size: -
cdr3_nt: TGTGCCACCAGCATCCGGACAGGGCGGCCTGAAGCTTTCTTT
cdr3_aa: CATSIRTGRPEAFF

j_call: TRBJ1-1
v_call: TRBV29-1
d_call: -
clone_size: -
cdr3_nt: TGCAGCGTTAGGGGGGGGGCCACTGAAGCTTTCTTT
cdr3_aa: CSVRGGATEAFF

j_call: TRBJ2-1
v_call: TRBV10-3
d_call: TRBD2
clone_size: -
cdr3_nt: TGTGCCATCAGTGAGTCGAAAAGCTGGGGACTAGCGGAAGGCTACAATGAGCAGTTCTTC
cdr3_aa: CAISESKSWGLAEGYNEQFF

j_call: TRBJ1-1
v_call: TRBV6-6
d_call: -
clone_size: once
cdr3_nt: TGTGCCAGCAGTTACGTGGAGGTCGGGATGAACACTGAAGCTTTCTTT
cdr3_aa: CASSYVEVGMNTEAFF

j_call: TRBJ1-5
v_call: TRBV27
d_call: TRBD1
clone_size: -
cdr3_nt: TGTGCCAGCAGTTCCGGGACAGGGGGGAATCAGCCCCAGCATTTT
cdr3_aa: CASSSGTGGNQPQHF

j_call: TRBJ1-3
v_call: TRBV9
d_call: -
clone_size: -
cdr3_nt: TGTGCCAGCAGCGTCGGACAGCTCTCTGGAAACACCATATATTTT
cdr3_aa: CASSVGQLSGNTIYF

j_call: TRBJ1-1
v_call: TRBV9
d_call: TRBD1
clone_size: -
cdr3_nt: TGTGCCAGCAGCCCGGGACAGATGAACACTGAAGCTTTCTTT
cdr3_aa: CASSPGQMNTEAFF

j_call: TRBJ1-1
v_call: TRBV27
d_call: TRBD1
clone_size: -
cdr3_nt: TGTGCCAGCAGTATACTAGGGACAGGGGATGCTTTCTTT
cdr3_aa: CASSILGTGDAFF

j_call: TRBJ2-7
v_call: TRBV7-9
d_call: TRBD2
clone_size: -
cdr3_nt: TGTGCCAGCAGCTTAGCAGGACTAGTCTACGAGCAGTACTTC
cdr3_aa: CASSLAGLVYEQYF

j_call: TRBJ1-1
v_call: TRBV7-9
d_call: TRBD1
clone_size: once
cdr3_nt: TGTGCCAGCAGCTTACATACAGGGGAGAGCACTGAAGCTTTCTTT
cdr3_aa: CASSLHTGESTEAFF

j_call: TRBJ1-6
v_call: TRBV7-3
d_call: TRBD1
clone_size: -
cdr3_nt: TGTGCCAGCAGCGTATCCGGGACAGGGGTATCACCCCTCCACTTT
cdr3_aa: CASSVSGTGVSPLHF

j_call: TRBJ1-6
v_call: TRBV10-1
d_call: TRBD1
clone_size: -
cdr3_nt: TGCGCCACTCCGAGGAGGGGGCCCGGAAACCCCAATTCACCCCTCCACTTT
cdr3_aa: CATPRRGPGNPNSPLHF

j_call: TRBJ2-5
v_call: TRBV11-2
d_call: TRBD2
clone_size: -
cdr3_nt: TGTGCCAGCACCTCGGGTAGCGGGAGGGGAGAGACCCAGTACTTC
cdr3_aa: CASTSGSGRGETQYF

j_call: TRBJ2-1
v_call: TRBV7-7
d_call: TRBD1
clone_size: -
cdr3_nt: TGTGCTAGCAGCCCCGGGACAGGGGCCATGGATGAGCAGTTCTTC
cdr3_aa: CASSPGTGAMDEQFF

j_call: TRBJ2-7
v_call: TRBV7-8
d_call: -
clone_size: -
cdr3_nt: TGTGCCAGCAGCCCCTTCTCCTACGAGCAGTACTTC
cdr3_aa: CASSPFSYEQYF

j_call: TRBJ1-1
v_call: TRBV12-3/TRBV12-4
d_call: -
clone_size: -
cdr3_nt: TGTGCCAGCAGCAGGGTGAACACTGAAGCTTTCTTT
cdr3_aa: CASSRVNTEAFF

j_call: TRBJ1-3
v_call: TRBV29-1
d_call: -
clone_size: -
cdr3_nt: TGCAGCGTTGAGGGTCCGGGCAGGGGATCTGGAAACACCATATATTTT
cdr3_aa: CSVEGPGRGSGNTIYF

j_call: TRBJ1-1
v_call: TRBV19
d_call: TRBD1
clone_size: -
cdr3_nt: TGTGCCACCGGGGACAGACAGAACACTGAAGCTTTCTTT
cdr3_aa: CATGDRQNTEAFF

j_call: TRBJ1-3
v_call: TRBV5-1
d_call: -
clone_size: -
cdr3_nt: TGCGCCAGCAGCTCGCGGACGGGAAGCTCTGGAAACACCATATATTTT
cdr3_aa: CASSSRTGSSGNTIYF

j_call: TRBJ2-3
v_call: TRBV23-1
d_call: TRBD2
clone_size: -
cdr3_nt: TGCGCCAGCACCGTGACTAGCGGGGGGTACCCTTGCACAGATACGCAGTATTTT
cdr3_aa: CASTVTSGGYPCTDTQYF

j_call: TRBJ1-1
v_call: TRBV25-1
d_call: -
clone_size: once
cdr3_nt: TGTGCCAGCAGTGAATGGGGCACAGAAGCTTTCTTT
cdr3_aa: CASSEWGTEAFF

j_call: TRBJ1-4
v_call: TRBV20-1
d_call: -
clone_size: -
cdr3_nt: TGCAGTGCTAGTCCGGGGGGCGCAACTAATGAAAAACTGTTTTTT
cdr3_aa: CSASPGGATNEKLFF

j_call: TRBJ1-1
v_call: TRBV9
d_call: TRBD1
clone_size: -
cdr3_nt: TGTGCCAGCAGCGCTCACAGGGGACCAGGCGCTGAAGCTTTCTTT
cdr3_aa: CASSAHRGPGAEAFF

j_call: TRBJ2-7
v_call: TRBV11-2
d_call: -
clone_size: once
cdr3_nt: TGTGCCAGCAGCTCATCAGGGGTCGAGCAGTACTTC
cdr3_aa: CASSSSGVEQYF

j_call: TRBJ2-3
v_call: TRBV6-4
d_call: TRBD2
clone_size: many
cdr3_nt: TGTGCCAGCAGTGAAGAACGGGGGGGCACAGATACGCAGTATTTT
cdr3_aa: CASSEERGGTDTQYF

j_call: TRBJ2-1
v_call: TRBV4-1
d_call: TRBD2
clone_size: -
cdr3_nt: TGCGCCAGCCTACCTACGCCTAGCGGGGGAGACAATGAGCAGTTCTTC
cdr3_aa: CASLPTPSGGDNEQFF

j_call: TRBJ2-3
v_call: TRBV6-6
d_call: -
clone_size: -
cdr3_nt: TGTGCCAGCAGTTACGCCCCAACAGATACGCAGTATTTT
cdr3_aa: CASSYAPTDTQYF

j_call: TRBJ1-1
v_call: TRBV15
d_call: -
clone_size: -
cdr3_nt: TGTGCCACCAGCAGGGTGGGAAGGGGCCGGAACACTGAAGCTTTCTTT
cdr3_aa: CATSRVGRGRNTEAFF

j_call: TRBJ1-2
v_call: TRBV27
d_call: -
clone_size: -
cdr3_nt: TGTGCCAGCAGTTTGCGAGGGTCCCCTAAGTATGGCTACACCTTC
cdr3_aa: CASSLRGSPKYGYTF

j_call: TRBJ1-2
v_call: TRBV6-2/TRBV6-3
d_call: -
clone_size: -
cdr3_nt: TGTGCCAGCAGTTACTCGCCGCAGAGCTATGGCTACACCTTC
cdr3_aa: CASSYSPQSYGYTF

j_call: TRBJ1-1
v_call: TRBV9
d_call: -
clone_size: -
cdr3_nt: TGTGCCAGCAGCGTGACTCCAGGGGCGGCTACTGAAGCTTTCTTT
cdr3_aa: CASSVTPGAATEAFF